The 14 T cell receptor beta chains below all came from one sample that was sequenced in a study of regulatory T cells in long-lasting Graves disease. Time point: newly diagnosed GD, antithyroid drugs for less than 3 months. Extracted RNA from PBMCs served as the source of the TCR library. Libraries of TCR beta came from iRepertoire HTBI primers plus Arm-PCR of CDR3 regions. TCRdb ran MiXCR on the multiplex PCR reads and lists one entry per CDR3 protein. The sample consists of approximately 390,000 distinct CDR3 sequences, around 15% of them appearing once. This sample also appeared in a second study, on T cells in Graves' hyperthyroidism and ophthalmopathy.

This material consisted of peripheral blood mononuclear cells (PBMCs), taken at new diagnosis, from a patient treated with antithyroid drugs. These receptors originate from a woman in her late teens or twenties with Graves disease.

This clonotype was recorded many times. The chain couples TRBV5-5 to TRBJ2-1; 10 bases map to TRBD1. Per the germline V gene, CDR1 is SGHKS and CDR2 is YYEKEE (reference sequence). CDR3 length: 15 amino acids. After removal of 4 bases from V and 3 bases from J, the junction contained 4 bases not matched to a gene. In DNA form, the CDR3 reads TGTGCCAGCAGCCAGGACAGGGGGGACTACAATGAGCAGTTCTTC. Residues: CASSQDRGDYNEQFF.

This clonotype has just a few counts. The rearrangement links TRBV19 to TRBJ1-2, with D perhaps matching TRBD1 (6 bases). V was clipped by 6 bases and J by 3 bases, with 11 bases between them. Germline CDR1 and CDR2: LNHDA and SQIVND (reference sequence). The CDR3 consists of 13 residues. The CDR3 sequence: CASRQQGYYGYTF. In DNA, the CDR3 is TGTGCCAGTAGACAACAGGGCTACTATGGCTACACCTTC.

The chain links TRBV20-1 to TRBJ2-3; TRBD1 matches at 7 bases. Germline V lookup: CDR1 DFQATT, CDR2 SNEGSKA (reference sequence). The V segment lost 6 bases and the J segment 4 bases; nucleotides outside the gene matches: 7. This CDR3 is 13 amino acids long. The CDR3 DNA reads TGCAGTGCACCGGACAGGAAGGCAGATACGCAGTATTTT. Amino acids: CSAPDRKADTQYF.

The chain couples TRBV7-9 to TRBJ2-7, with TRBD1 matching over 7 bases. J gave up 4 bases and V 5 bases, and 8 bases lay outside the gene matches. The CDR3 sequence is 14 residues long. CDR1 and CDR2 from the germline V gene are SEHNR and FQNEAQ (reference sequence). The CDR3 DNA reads TGTGCCAGCAGCACGGCGACAGGGTATTACGAGCAGTACTTC. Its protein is CASSTATGYYEQYF.

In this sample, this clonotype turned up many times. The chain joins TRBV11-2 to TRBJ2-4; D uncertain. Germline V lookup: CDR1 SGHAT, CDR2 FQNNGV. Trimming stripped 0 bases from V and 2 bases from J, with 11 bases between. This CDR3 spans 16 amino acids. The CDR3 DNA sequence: TGTGCCAGCAGCTTAGAATTTCGGGTTACCAAAAACATTCAGTACTTC. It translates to CASSLEFRVTKNIQYF.

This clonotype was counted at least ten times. The CDR3 DNA reads TGTGCCACCAGCAGAGTTAGGACAGGGGGGTTCGCTGAAGCTTTCTTT. It specifies CATSRVRTGGFAEAFF. The chain links TRBV15 to TRBJ1-1; TRBD1 matches at 10 bases. The CDR3 has 16 residues. Looked up from germline, CDR1 is LNHNV and CDR2 is YYDKDF (reference sequence). The J segment lost 6 bases and the V segment lost 1 base, leaving 8 bases of the junction unmatched. Variable domain in full (rest from reference TRBV15 and TRBJ1-1): DAMVIQNPRYQVTQFGKPVTLSCSQTLNHNVMYWYQQKSSQAPKLLFHYYDKDFNNEADTPDNFQSRRPNTSFCFLDIRSPGLGDTAMYLCATSRVRTGGFAEAFFGQGTRLTVV.

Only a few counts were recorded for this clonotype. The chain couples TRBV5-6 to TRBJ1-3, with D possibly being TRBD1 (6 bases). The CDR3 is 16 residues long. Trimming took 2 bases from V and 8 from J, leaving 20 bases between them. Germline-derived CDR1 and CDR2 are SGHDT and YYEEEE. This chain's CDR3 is CASSLAGDNRGDTIYF. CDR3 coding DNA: TGTGCCAGCAGCTTAGCTGGGGACAATCGAGGTGACACCATATATTTT.

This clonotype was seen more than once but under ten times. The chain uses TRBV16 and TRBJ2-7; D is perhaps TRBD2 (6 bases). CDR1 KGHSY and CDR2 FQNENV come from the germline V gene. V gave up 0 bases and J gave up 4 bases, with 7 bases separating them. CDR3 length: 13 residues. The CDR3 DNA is TGTGCCAGCAGCCAATCCCGGGGGTACGAGCAGTACTTC. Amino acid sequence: CASSQSRGYEQYF.

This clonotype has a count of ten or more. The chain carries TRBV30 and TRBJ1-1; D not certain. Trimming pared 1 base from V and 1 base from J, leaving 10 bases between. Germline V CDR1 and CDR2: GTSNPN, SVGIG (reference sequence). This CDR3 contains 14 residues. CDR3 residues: CAWSAEARNTEAFF. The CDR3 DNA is TGTGCCTGGAGTGCAGAAGCTCGGAACACTGAAGCTTTCTTT. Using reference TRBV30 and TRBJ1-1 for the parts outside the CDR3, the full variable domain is SQTIHQWPATLVQPVGSPLSLECTVEGTSNPNLYWYRQAAGRGLQLLFYSVGIGQISSEVPQNLSASRPQDRQFILSSKKLLLSDSGFYLCAWSAEARNTEAFFGQGTRLTVV.

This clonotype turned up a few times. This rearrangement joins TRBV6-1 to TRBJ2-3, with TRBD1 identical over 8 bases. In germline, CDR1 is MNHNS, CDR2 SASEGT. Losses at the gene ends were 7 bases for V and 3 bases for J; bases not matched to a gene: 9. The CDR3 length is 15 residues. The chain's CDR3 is CASTRRQGATDTQYF. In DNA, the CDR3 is TGTGCCAGCACTCGCCGGCAGGGGGCAACAGATACGCAGTATTTT.

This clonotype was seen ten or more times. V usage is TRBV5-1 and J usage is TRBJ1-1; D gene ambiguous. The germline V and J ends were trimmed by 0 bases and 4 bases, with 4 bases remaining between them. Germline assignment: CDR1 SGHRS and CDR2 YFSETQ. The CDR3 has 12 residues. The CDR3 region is CASSLEPTEAFF. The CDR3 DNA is TGCGCCAGCAGCTTGGAGCCCACTGAAGCTTTCTTT. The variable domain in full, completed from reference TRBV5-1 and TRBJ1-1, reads KAGVTQTPRYLIKTRGQQVTLSCSPISGHRSVSWYQQTPGQGLQFLFEYFSETQRNKGNFPGRFSGRQFSNSRSEMNVSTLELGDSALYLCASSLEPTEAFFGQGTRLTVV.

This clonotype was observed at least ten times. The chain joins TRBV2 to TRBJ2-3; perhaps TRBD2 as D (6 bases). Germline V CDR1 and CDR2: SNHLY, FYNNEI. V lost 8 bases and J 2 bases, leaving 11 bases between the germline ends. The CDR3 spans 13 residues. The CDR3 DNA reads TGTGCCAGCTCGGGAGCCTCCACAGATACGCAGTATTTT. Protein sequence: CASSGASTDTQYF. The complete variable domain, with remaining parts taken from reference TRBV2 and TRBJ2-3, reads EPEVTQTPSHQVTQMGQEVILRCVPISNHLYFYWYRQILGQKVEFLVSFYNNEISEKSEIFDDQFSVERPDGSNFTLKIRSTKLEDSAMYFCASSGASTDTQYFGPGTRLTVL.

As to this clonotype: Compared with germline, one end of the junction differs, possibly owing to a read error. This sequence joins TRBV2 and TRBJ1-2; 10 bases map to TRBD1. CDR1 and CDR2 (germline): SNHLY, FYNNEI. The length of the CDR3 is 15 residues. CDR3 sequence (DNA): TGTGCCAACAGTTTGTCCGGGACAGGGGCCTATGGCTACACCTTC. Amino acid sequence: CANSLSGTGAYGYTF.

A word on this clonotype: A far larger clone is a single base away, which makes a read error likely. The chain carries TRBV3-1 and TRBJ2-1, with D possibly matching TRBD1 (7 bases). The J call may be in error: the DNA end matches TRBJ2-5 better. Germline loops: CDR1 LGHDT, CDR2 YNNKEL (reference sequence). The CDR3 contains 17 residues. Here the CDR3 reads CASSQDAAGGIPETQYF. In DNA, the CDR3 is TGTGCCAGCAGCCAAGATGCTGCAGGGGGGATTCCAGAGACCCAGTACTTC.